This T cell receptor (beta chain) was profiled in a study of T cells in Graves' hyperthyroidism and ophthalmopathy. Study-wide context: Pretreatment peripheral blood was obtained at initial diagnosis.

Over 18 months, lack of ophthalmopathy progression marked Graves' hyperthyroidism as stable. Germline values: CDR1 GTSNPN, CDR2 SVGIG (reference sequence). Deletions cut 2 bases from V and 5 bases from J, with 25 bases between. The CDR3 is 18 residues long. RNA transcripts were the template for amplifying TCR beta CDR3 regions. A set of HTBI primers served as the primers for a first-round RT-PCR of the TCR CDR3. TCRdb fed the multiplex PCR reads into MiXCR, producing one record per CDR3 protein. The sample contains some 620,000 distinct CDR3 sequences, 15% to 20% of which appear only once. The material sequenced was blood. This sequence was found in a woman between 25 and 40 years old with Graves' hyperthyroidism. The chain carries TRBV30 and TRBJ1-5; D remains ambiguous. The CDR3: CAWSFPRGRGGFYQPQHF. CDR3 in DNA: TGTGCCTGGAGTTTCCCCCGGGGTCGGGGAGGATTTTATCAGCCCCAGCATTTT. Combining the CDR3 with reference TRBV30 and TRBJ1-5 gives the whole variable domain SQTIHQWPATLVQPVGSPLSLECTVEGTSNPNLYWYRQAAGRGLQLLFYSVGIGQISSEVPQNLSASRPQDRQFILSSKKLLLSDSGFYLCAWSFPRGRGGFYQPQHFGDGTRLSIL.